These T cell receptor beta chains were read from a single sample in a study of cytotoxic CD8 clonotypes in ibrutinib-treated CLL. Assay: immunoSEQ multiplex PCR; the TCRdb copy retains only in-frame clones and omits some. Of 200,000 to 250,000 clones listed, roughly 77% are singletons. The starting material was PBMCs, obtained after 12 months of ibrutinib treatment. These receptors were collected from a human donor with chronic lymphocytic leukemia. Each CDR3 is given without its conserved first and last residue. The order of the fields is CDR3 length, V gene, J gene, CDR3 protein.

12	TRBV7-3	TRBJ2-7	ASSSSGIIGEQY
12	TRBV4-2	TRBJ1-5	ASSLQGSNQPQH
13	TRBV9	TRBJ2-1	ASSVAASPHNEQF
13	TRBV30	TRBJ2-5	AWSVHAGGRETQY
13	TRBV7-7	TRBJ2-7	ASSLMGGDNYEQY
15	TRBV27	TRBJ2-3	ASSHPPTSGSTDTQY
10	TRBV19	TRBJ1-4	ASGGRAEKLF
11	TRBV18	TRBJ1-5	ASSPQGAQPQH
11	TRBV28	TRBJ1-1	ASLNSMNTEAF
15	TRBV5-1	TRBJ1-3	ASSLSIRRESGNTIY
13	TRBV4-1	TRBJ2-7	ASSQEQGGSYEQY
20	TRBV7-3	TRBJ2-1	ASSLRAVRLAGGNSSYNEQF
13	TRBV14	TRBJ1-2	ASSPMTHRDGGYT
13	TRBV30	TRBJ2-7	AWSKGVGGSYEQY
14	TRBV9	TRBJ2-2	ASSARGLGTTGELF
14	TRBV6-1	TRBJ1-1	ASSEALGGRGTEAF
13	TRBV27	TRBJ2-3	ATHEQGRGADTQY
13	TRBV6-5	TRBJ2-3	ASRPGQAGTDTQY
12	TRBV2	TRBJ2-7	ASSEDTSSYEQY
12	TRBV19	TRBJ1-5	ASSTNRGHQPQH
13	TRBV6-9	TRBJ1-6	ASSRDTYDNSPLH
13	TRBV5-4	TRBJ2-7	ASSFQARRAHEQY
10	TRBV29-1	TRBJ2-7	SASGVNYEQY
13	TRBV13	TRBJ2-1	ASSLRTSGGYEQF
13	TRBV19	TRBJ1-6	ASSRDRVYNSPLH
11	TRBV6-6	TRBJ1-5	ASRDRDNQPQH
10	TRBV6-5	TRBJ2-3	ASSWGADTQY
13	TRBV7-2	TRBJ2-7	ASSPGQGNSYEQY
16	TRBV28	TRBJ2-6	ASSLGPGPYSGANVLT
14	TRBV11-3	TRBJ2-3	ASSPSRDRYTDTQY
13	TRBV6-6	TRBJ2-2	ASSLGRGIAGELF
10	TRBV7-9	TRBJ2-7	ASSSTRGEQY
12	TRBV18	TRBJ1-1	ASSRAGSGTEAF
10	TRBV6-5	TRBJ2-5	ASSAVGETQY
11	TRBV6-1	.	ASSDGQGYEQY
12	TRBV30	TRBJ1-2	AWGREGIRYGYT
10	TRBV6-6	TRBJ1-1	ASRTRESEAF
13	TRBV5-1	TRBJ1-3	ASSFDSYSGNTIY
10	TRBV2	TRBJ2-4	ASSGPSNIQY
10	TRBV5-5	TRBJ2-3	ASSGDSDTQY
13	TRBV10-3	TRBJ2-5	ATAFTSGGEETQY
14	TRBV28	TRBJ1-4	ASSLLMGIKGEKLF
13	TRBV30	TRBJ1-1	ACLGTGWKNTEAF
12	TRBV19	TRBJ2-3	ASSPRGTYPSQY
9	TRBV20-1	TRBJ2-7	SAREGPEQY
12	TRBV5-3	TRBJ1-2	ASREGQPPYGYT
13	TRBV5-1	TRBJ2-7	ASRVGGSGSYEQY
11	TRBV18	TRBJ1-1	ASSETGTLKAF
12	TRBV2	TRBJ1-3	ASSATGTGNTIY
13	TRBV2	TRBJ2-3	ASSRDRRLDDTQY
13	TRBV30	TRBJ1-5	AWSYSGISNQPQH
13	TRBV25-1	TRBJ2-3	ASSDARETTDTQY
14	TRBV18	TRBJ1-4	ASSSRQGATNEKLF
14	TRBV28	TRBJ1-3	ASSFGSGLGINTIY
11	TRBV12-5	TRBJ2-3	ASGFGTKDTQY
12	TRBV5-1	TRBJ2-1	ASSLNSGMDEQF
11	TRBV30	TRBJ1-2	AWTPTARGGYT
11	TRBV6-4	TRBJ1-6	ASSNTGDSPLH
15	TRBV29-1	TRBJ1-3	SVEDTTGAGSGNTIY